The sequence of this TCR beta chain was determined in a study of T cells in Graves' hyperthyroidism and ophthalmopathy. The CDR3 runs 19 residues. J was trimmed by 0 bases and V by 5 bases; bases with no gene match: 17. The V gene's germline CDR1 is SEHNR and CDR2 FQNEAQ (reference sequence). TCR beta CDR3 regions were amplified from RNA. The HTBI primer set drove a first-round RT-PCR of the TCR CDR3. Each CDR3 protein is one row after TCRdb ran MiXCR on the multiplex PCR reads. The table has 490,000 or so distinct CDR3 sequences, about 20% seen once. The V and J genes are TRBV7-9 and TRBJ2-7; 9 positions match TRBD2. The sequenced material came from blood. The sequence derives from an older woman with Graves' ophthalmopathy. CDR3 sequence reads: CASSKTLAGLPDISYEQYF. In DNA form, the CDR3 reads TGTGCCAGCAGCAAAACTCTAGCGGGGCTACCAGATATCTCCTACGAGCAGTACTTC. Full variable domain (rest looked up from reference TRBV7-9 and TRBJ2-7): DTGVSQNPRHKITKRGQNVTFRCDPISEHNRLYWYRQTLGQGPEFLTYFQNEAQLEKSRLLSDRFSAERPKGSFSTLEIQRTEQGDSAMYLCASSKTLAGLPDISYEQYFGPGTRLTVT.